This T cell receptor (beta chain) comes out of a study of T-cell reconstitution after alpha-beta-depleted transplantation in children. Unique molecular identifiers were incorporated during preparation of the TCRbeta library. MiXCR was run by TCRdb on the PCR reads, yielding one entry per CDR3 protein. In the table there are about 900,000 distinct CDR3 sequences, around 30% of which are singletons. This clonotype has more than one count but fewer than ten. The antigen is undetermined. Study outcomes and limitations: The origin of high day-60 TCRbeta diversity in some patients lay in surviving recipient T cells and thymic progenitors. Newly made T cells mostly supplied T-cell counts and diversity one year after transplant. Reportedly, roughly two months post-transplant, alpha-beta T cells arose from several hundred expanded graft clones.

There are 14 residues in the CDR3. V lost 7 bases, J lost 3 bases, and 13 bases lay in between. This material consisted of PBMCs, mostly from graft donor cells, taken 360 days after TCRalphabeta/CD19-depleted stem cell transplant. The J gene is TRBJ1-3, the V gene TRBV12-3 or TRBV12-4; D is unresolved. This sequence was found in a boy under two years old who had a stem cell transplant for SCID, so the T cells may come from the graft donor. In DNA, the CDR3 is TGTGCCAGCACTGAGGGTTCCCTTGGAAACACCATATATTTT. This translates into CASTEGSLGNTIYF.